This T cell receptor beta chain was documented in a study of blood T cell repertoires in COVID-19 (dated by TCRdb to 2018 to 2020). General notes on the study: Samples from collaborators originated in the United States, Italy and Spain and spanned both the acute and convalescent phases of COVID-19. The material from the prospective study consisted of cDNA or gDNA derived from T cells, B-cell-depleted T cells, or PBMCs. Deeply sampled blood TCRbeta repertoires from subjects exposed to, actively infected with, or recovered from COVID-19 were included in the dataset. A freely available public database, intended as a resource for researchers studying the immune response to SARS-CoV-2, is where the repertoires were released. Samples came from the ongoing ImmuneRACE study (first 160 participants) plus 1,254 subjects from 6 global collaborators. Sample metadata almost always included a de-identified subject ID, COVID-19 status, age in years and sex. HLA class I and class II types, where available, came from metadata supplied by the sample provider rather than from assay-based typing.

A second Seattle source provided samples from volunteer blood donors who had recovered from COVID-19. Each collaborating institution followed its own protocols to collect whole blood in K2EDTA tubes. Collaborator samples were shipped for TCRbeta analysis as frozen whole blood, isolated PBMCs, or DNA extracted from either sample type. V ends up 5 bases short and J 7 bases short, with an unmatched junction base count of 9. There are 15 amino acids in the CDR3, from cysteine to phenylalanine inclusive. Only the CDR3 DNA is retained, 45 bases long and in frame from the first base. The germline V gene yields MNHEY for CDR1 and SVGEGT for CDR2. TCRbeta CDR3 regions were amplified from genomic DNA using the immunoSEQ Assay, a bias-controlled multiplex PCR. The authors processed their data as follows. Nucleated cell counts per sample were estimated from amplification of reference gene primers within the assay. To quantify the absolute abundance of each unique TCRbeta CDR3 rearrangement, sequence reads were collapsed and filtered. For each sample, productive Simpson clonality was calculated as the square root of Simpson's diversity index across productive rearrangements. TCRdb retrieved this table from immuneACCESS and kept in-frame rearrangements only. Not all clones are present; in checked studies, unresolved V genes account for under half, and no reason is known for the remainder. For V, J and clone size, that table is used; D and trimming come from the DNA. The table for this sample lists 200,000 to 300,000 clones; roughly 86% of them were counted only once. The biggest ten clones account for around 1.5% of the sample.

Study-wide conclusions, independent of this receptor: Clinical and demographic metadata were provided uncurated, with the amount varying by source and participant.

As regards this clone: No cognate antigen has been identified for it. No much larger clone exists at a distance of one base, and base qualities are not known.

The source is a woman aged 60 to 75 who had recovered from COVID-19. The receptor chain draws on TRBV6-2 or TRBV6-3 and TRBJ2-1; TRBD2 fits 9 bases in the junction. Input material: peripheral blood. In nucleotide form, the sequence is TGTGCCAGCAGTGTCTTCGGGACTAGCTGGAATGAGCAGTTCTTC. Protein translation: CASSVFGTSWNEQFF.